These 19 T cell receptor beta chains share one sample of origin, sequenced in a study of monozygotic twins with inflammatory bowel disease. After re-calling the 5' RACE reads, TCRdb lists one entry per CDR3 protein, DNA absent. The sample includes nearly 450,000 distinct CDR3 sequences. Sample: blood. All receptors derive from a human donor with ulcerative colitis or Crohn's disease, or a healthy co-twin of an affected twin (not recorded which).

The chain has TRBV10-3 and TRBJ1-2; TCRdb returns TRBD1, unconfirmable since there is no DNA. The CDR3 length is 14 residues. Germline lookup yields CDR1 ENHRY and CDR2 SYGVKD. Here the CDR3 reads CAISQGPNGYGYTF.

V and J are TRBV29-1 and TRBJ1-5; lacking DNA, the TRBD1 call made by TCRdb goes unchecked. CDR3 length equals 13 residues. CDR1 and CDR2 (germline): SQVTM, ANQGSEA. This CDR3 is CSVGDGGNQPQHF. Supplemented by reference TRBV29-1 and TRBJ1-5, the full variable domain reads SAVISQKPSRDICQRGTSLTIQCQVDSQVTMMFWYRQQPGQSLTLIATANQGSEATYESGFVIDKFPISRPNLTFSTLTVSNMSPEDSSIYLCSVGDGGNQPQHFGDGTRLSIL.

V is TRBV4-2 and J is TRBJ2-7; the TCRdb call, TRBD1, lacks DNA for checking. The CDR3 totals 15 residues. Germline V gene data show CDR1 as LGHNA and CDR2 as YNFKEQ. The CDR3 region is CASSQEGTSSYEQYF.

The chain joins TRBV19 to TRBJ2-2; TCRdb indicates TRBD2, and absent DNA this call remains unverified. Germline-derived CDR1 and CDR2 are LNHDA and SQIVND (reference sequence). CDR3 length: 14 amino acids. CDR3 region: CASSPAGASGELFF.

The chain combines TRBV12-3 or TRBV12-4 with TRBJ2-1. CDR3 length equals 14 residues. Here the CDR3 reads CASSLSGETGEQFF.

The rearrangement joins TRBV5-6 to TRBJ1-4. Germline CDR1 reads SGHDT; CDR2 reads YYEEEE. The CDR3 has 14 amino acids. The CDR3 is CASSTVGQLEKLFF.

The chain is built from TRBV4-3 and TRBJ1-2; TCRdb's D gene call, TRBD1, goes unchecked for lack of DNA. Germline assignment: CDR1 LGHNA and CDR2 YSLEER. This CDR3 region has 14 residues. CDR3 region: CASSQDAGEDGYTF.

V is TRBV7-9 and J is TRBJ1-2. The germline CDR1 and CDR2 sequences are SEHNR and FQNEAQ (reference sequence). This CDR3 contains 17 residues. CDR3 protein: CASSPLVGLGLAYGYTF.

J is TRBJ2-7 and V is TRBV14; TCRdb indicates TRBD2, and absent DNA this call remains unverified. The CDR3 extends over 17 amino acids. The germline V gene has CDR1 SGHDN and CDR2 FVKESK. The CDR3 protein is CASSPSGAGSGSYEQYF.

The genes are TRBV7-2 and TRBJ2-1. CDR3 length: 17 amino acids. Germline V CDR1 and CDR2: SGHTA, FQGNSA. The CDR3 protein is CASSLARGPGSYNEQFF.

This rearrangement joins TRBV5-5 to TRBJ2-1; with no DNA, the TCRdb D assignment of TRBD1 cannot be verified. Per germline, CDR1 SGHKS and CDR2 YYEKEE (reference sequence). The CDR3 consists of 15 residues. The CDR3 region is CASSLANRGVWEQFF.

This chain joins TRBV5-1 and TRBJ2-7; the D call from TCRdb, TRBD1, cannot be confirmed without DNA. CDR3 length: 16 residues. CDR1 SGHRS and CDR2 YFSETQ come from the germline V gene. CDR3 sequence: CASSLDPGASSYEQYF.

The chain carries TRBV29-1 and TRBJ2-2; TCRdb picks TRBD1, but there is no DNA to check that call. Germline-derived CDR1 and CDR2 are SQVTM and ANQGSEA. The CDR3 contains 15 residues. CDR3: CSVLRPGGNTGELFF.

V gene TRBV5-1 combines with J gene TRBJ1-1; with no DNA, the TCRdb D assignment of TRBD1 cannot be verified. The CDR3 runs to 13 residues. CDR1 SGHRS and CDR2 YFSETQ come from the germline V gene. The CDR3 spells CASSPYPGDEAFF.

The CDR3 sequence: CASSLAGMDPLSGQPQHF. The chain links TRBV11-1 to TRBJ1-5; TCRdb gives TRBD1 as the D gene, but with no DNA this cannot be confirmed. The germline V gene encodes CDR1 SGHAT and CDR2 FQDESV (reference sequence). This CDR3 is 18 amino acids long.

The CDR3 sequence is CASSFQGSFTYEQYF. The chain couples TRBV5-5 to TRBJ2-7; without DNA, the TCRdb call of TRBD1 cannot be checked. From germline, CDR1 is SGHKS and CDR2 YYEKEE (reference sequence). The CDR3 consists of 15 residues.

J is TRBJ2-7 and V is TRBV4-3; TCRdb lists TRBD1, though no DNA is available to test this call. CDR3 length: 15 amino acids. Germline V gives CDR1 LGHNA, CDR2 YSLEER. CDR3 region: CASSLQGTQGYEQYF.

The gene calls are TRBV6-5 and TRBJ2-5; lacking DNA, the TRBD2 call made by TCRdb goes unchecked. Looked up from germline, CDR1 is MNHEY and CDR2 is SVGAGI. The CDR3 length is 16 residues. CDR3 loop: CASSWVRSGGEETQYF.

This sequence joins TRBV6-1 and TRBJ1-2; the D call from TCRdb, TRBD1, cannot be confirmed without DNA. The germline CDR1 and CDR2 sequences are MNHNS and SASEGT. This CDR3 has 14 amino acids. The CDR3 loop reads CASSAGQAIYGYTF.